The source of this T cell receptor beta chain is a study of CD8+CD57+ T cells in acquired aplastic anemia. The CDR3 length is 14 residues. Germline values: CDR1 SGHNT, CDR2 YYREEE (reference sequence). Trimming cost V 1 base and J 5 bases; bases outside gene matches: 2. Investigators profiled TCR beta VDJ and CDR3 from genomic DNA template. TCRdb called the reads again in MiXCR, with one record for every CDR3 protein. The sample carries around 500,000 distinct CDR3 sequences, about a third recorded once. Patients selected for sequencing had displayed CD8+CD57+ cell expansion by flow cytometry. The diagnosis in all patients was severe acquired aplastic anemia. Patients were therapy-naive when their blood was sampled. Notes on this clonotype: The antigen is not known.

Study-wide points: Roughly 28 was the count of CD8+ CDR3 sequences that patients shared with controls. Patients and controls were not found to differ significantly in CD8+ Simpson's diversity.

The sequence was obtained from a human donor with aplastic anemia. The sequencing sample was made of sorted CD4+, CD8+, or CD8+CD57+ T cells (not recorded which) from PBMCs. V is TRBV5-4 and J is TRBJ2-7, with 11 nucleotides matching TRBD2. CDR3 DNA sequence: TGTGCCAGCAGCTTGAAGACTAGCGGGGACGAGCAGTACTTC. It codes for CASSLKTSGDEQYF.